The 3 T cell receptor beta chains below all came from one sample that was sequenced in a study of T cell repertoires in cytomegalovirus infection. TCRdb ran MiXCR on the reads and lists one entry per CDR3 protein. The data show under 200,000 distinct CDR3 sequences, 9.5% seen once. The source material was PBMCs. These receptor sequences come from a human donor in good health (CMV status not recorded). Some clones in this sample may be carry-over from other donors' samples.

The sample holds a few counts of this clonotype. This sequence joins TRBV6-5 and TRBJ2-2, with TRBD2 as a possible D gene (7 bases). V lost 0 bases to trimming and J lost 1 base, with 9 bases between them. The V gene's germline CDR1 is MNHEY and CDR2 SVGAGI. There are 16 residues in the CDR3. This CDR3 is CASSYSGGGNTGELFF. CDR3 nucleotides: TGTGCCAGCAGTTACTCGGGAGGGGGGAACACCGGGGAGCTGTTTTTT.

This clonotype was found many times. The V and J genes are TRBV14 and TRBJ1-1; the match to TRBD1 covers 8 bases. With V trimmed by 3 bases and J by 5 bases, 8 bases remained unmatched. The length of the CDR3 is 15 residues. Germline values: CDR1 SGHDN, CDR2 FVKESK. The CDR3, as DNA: TGTGCCAGCAGCCATCCCGCACAGGGGGGAACTGAAGCTTTCTTT. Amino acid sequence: CASSHPAQGGTEAFF.

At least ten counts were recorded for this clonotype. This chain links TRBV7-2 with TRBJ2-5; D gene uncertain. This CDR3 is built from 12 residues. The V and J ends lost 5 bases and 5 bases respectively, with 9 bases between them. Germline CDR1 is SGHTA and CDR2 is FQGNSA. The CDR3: CASSLPGETQYF. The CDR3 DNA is TGTGCCAGCAGCCTCCCCGGGGAGACCCAGTACTTC.